This TCR beta chain stems from a study of cytomegalovirus exposure and HLA in healthy donors. With 1 base removed from V and 8 bases from J, the gap between germline ends came to 20 bases. CDR1 is LGHNA and CDR2 is YSLEER in the germline V gene. This CDR3 contains 16 residues. Study-wide results and caveats: Later analysis indicated greater clonal expansion among HLA-associated TCR beta chains than among equally common other chains.

On this clone itself: As yet, its antigen is unknown.

PCR used 60 Vbeta primers and 13 Jbeta primers. This table comes from immunoSEQ multiplex PCR, and its TCRdb copy is limited to in-frame clones, with some not included. The table records around 200,000 clones, over 80% of them present only once. This clonotype was obtained from a man in his forties or fifties in good health and CMV-seronegative. The rearrangement uses TRBV4-3 and TRBJ1-2; TRBD1 is a possible D gene (6 bases). The sequenced sample was PBMCs. CDR3 protein: CASSQVIGQGGSGYTF. The CDR3 bases are TGCGCCAGCAGCCAAGTCATAGGCCAAGGGGGAAGCGGCTACACCTTC.